Reported below is one T cell receptor (beta chain). Its cognate antigen is unknown. This entry is derived from a study of chemoradiotherapy in HPV16-positive cancers. About the study: Candidate HPV-specific T-cell clones and common TCR motifs came from functional assays in two HPV16-positive patients.

TCRdb's table, derived via immunoSEQ multiplex PCR, lists solely in-frame clones and lacks some. In the table there are 30,000 to 35,000 clones, 89% of which are singletons. Study-wide results and limits: Only a couple of HPV16-positive patients supplied the functional HPV-specificity definition. In HPV16-positive patients, HPV-responsive T-cell expansion tracked better recurrence-free survival. Non-HPV-specific T cells did not expand in tumors during treatment, whereas candidate HPV-specific clones and E7-related motifs did.

Germline V lookup: CDR1 LNHDA, CDR2 SQIVND (reference sequence). V was trimmed by 2 bases and J by 4 bases, leaving 9 bases between them. The CDR3 is made up of 14 amino acids. The source is a human donor with HPV-associated anogenital cancer. Here the sequenced sample was blood, taken from a patient who underwent chemoradiotherapy. The chain carries TRBV19 and TRBJ1-5; D is unclear. The CDR3 nucleotides are TGTGCCAGTAGTATAACTAATTGGAATCAGCCCCAGCATTTT. Translating it yields CASSITNWNQPQHF. The full variable domain, its missing parts supplied by reference TRBV19 and TRBJ1-5, is DGGITQSPKYLFRKEGQNVTLSCEQNLNHDAMYWYRQDPGQGLRLIYYSQIVNDFQKGDIAEGYSVSREKKESFPLTVTSAQKNPTAFYLCASSITNWNQPQHFGDGTRLSIL.